This T cell receptor (beta chain) was captured by sequencing in a study of shared T cell receptors in the human thymus. The V segment lost 1 base and the J segment 6 bases; nucleotides outside the gene matches: 9. Germline assignment: CDR1 PRHDT and CDR2 FYEKMQ (reference sequence). This CDR3 has 17 residues. Sequencing used immunoSEQ multiplex PCR; TCRdb keeps in-frame clones, though not all of them. The sample lists hundreds of thousands of clones; around 87% were seen once. The sample was also linked to a second study, of human thymus T cells.

Source material: thymocytes. This receptor was obtained from a boy under two years old with a congenital heart defect. V usage is TRBV13 and J usage is TRBJ2-3, with TRBD2 matching 11 bases. DNA of the CDR3: TGTGCCAGCAGCTTAGCACCTATAGCGGGAGGGCCGGATACGCAGTATTTT. As protein: CASSLAPIAGGPDTQYF.